These T cell receptor beta chains were read from a single sample in a study of blood T cell repertoires in COVID-19. Profiling relied on immunoSEQ multiplex PCR, and the TCRdb table lists in-frame clones only, not all of them. The sample consists of fewer than 150,000 clones, 75% to 90% of them appearing once. The specimen sequenced was peripheral blood. The receptor set was obtained from a woman in her seventies with acute or convalescent COVID-19. CDR3s include the opening cysteine and the closing phenylalanine or tryptophan. D genes are given only for firm matches.

. | TRBV2 | CASSVEEIGEKLFF
. | TRBV9 | CASSDRRAVGGEQYF
. | TRBV6-4 | CASSEGAGNTIYF
. | TRBV19 | CASSTGGNPRLFF
TRBD2 | TRBV2 | CASRETSGTNNEQFF
TRBD1 | TRBV3-1/TRBV3-2 | CASSQNEGARGYTF
. | TRBV25-1 | CASSEAGAVDEKLFF
TRBD1 | TRBV11-3 | CASSLGWTGGNEQFF
. | TRBV11-3 | CASRGPQETQYF
. | TRBV7-9 | CASSRSGSKETQYF
. | TRBV7-6 | CASSPGEGARVGELFF
TRBD1 | TRBV6-5 | CALGTGGSIGYGYTF
TRBD1 | TRBV18 | CASCPGTANSPLHF
. | TRBV19 | CASSMTTYSNQPQHF
TRBD1 | TRBV11-1 | CASTLSDRSSYEQYF
TRBD2 | TRBV6-1 | CASSEDLAGGIYTGELFF
TRBD1 | TRBV28 | CASSFDRVVYEQFF
TRBD2 | TRBV5-5 | CASRPSGTILQETQYF
TRBD2 | TRBV24-1 | CATSDLTSVEQFF
TRBD1 | TRBV6-2/TRBV6-3 | CASSYVGTVNSPLHF
. | TRBV30 | CAWSRGGYEQYF
TRBD2 | TRBV7-6 | CASSLGRGVHHEQYF
TRBD1 | TRBV5-1 | CASSSGQGDSGNTIYF
TRBD2 | TRBV27 | CASGRGRKNIQYF
. | TRBV5-1 | CASSLGGRQGTNPNTEAFF
. | TRBV6-5 | CASRTIQGANTEAFF
. | TRBV28 | CASSSGGPPADTQYF
. | TRBV5-4 | CAGHEGVGTEAFF
. | TRBV24-1 | CATSDFRGAGRVQETQYF
. | TRBV27 | CASSLQNNEQFF
. | TRBV10-3 | CATTGRENYGYTF
. | TRBV6-5 | CASTENQGAQPQHF
. | TRBV19 | CASSTEPTGYEQYF
. | TRBV19 | CASSTRQTYQPQHF
. | TRBV27 | CASRGAGYGYTF
. | TRBV6-1 | CASSEGQSNQPQHF
. | TRBV10-1 | CATSGSGNTIYF
TRBD2 | TRBV28 | CASSLGGGTSETQYF
. | TRBV9 | CASSVDGALNYEQYF
. | TRBV10-1 | CASSDPKVRPSNQPQHF
. | TRBV19 | CASRDFMGTNEKLFF
TRBD1 | TRBV27 | CASSLMGQGQIRPQHF
. | TRBV7-2 | CASSLDITNTEAFF
TRBD1 | TRBV19 | CASSIEGTGPSSYEQYF
TRBD2 | TRBV4-1 | CASSQDGTITLYEQYF
TRBD1 | TRBV9 | CASSTGGLDTIYF
. | TRBV3-1/TRBV3-2 | CASSQVQGSKAFF
. | TRBV18 | CASSPGGPGETQYF
. | TRBV27 | CASSPLQYQETQYF
. | TRBV29-1 | CSVEEGNYGYTF
TRBD2 | TRBV19 | CASSSRRGGPMSEQFF
. | TRBV5-6 | CASSWFGAYEQYF